A selection of T cell receptor beta chains follows, all from one sample in a study of cytomegalovirus exposure and HLA in healthy donors. Assay: immunoSEQ multiplex PCR; the TCRdb copy retains only in-frame clones and omits some. The data show about 180,000 clones, about 85% seen once. The sample taken for sequencing was PBMCs. The receptors derive from a boy aged 2 to 10 in good health and CMV-seronegative. Each CDR3 is given with its conserved first and last residue. D genes are given only for firm matches. Expanded clones get a size class; other rows say once, few or many, or leave the size out.

j_call d_call clone_size v_call cdr3_length cdr3_aa cdr3_nt
TRBJ2-1 TRBD2 . TRBV28 15 CASSFWRGGVGEQFF TGTGCCAGCAGTTTTTGGCGGGGGGGAGTCGGTGAGCAGTTCTTC
TRBJ2-1 TRBD1 once TRBV25-1 16 CASSEAGTGPYNEQFF TGTGCCAGCAGTGAAGCCGGGACAGGACCCTACAATGAGCAGTTCTTC
TRBJ2-3 TRBD1 . TRBV28 14 CASRDRGLTDTQYF TGTGCCAGCAGGGACAGGGGGCTCACAGATACGCAGTATTTT
TRBJ1-5 TRBD1 . TRBV15 15 CATSRDRQGAQPQHF TGTGCCACCAGCAGAGATCGGCAGGGGGCCCAGCCCCAGCATTTT
TRBJ2-5 . . TRBV6-5 15 CASSYSPGGRETQYF TGTGCCAGCAGTTACTCCCCGGGGGGCCGAGAGACCCAGTACTTC
TRBJ1-6 . . TRBV28 16 CASSLAVSSYNSPLHF TGTGCCAGCAGTTTGGCGGTGAGCTCCTATAATTCACCCCTCCACTTT
TRBJ2-7 TRBD1 . TRBV5-4 16 CASSPGTGWDGGEQYF TGTGCCAGCAGCCCCGGGACAGGGTGGGACGGGGGCGAGCAGTACTTC
TRBJ2-1 TRBD2 . TRBV7-2 17 CASSERLAGVLYNEQFF TGTGCCAGCAGTGAGCGACTAGCGGGGGTGCTCTACAATGAGCAGTTCTTC
TRBJ2-7 . . TRBV6-5 15 CASREWAGLSYEQYF TGTGCCAGCAGAGAGTGGGCAGGCCTTAGTTACGAGCAGTACTTC
TRBJ2-5 TRBD2 few TRBV6-1 13 CASKASGQETQYF TGTGCCAGCAAGGCTAGCGGACAAGAGACCCAGTACTTC
TRBJ1-1 TRBD1 few TRBV6-5 14 CASSWTGRNTEAFF TGTGCCAGCAGCTGGACAGGGAGGAACACTGAAGCTTTCTTT
TRBJ2-7 TRBD1 once TRBV2 14 CASTRTGGFYEQYF TGTGCCAGCACCAGGACAGGGGGTTTCTACGAGCAGTACTTC
TRBJ2-7 TRBD2 . TRBV5-3 13 CATTSGRAYEQYF TGTGCCACAACTAGCGGGAGGGCCTACGAGCAGTACTTC
TRBJ1-2 . . TRBV14 14 CASSQAPGVHGYTF TGTGCCAGCAGCCAAGCCCCCGGAGTGCATGGCTACACCTTC
TRBJ2-5 . . TRBV28 14 CASSLSVGLGAQYF TGTGCCAGCAGTTTATCGGTGGGCTTGGGAGCCCAGTACTTC
TRBJ1-1 TRBD1 . TRBV19 15 CASSIGGTENTEAFF TGTGCCAGTAGTATAGGAGGGACAGAGAACACTGAAGCTTTCTTT
TRBJ1-2 . . TRBV4-2 15 CASSQDASGYYGYTF TGTGCCAGCAGCCAAGATGCCTCCGGGTACTATGGCTACACCTTC
TRBJ1-2 TRBD1 few TRBV27 15 CASSAQGAGGYGYTF TGTGCCAGCAGTGCACAGGGGGCGGGGGGCTATGGCTACACCTTC
TRBJ2-4 . few TRBV2 15 CASSDDYVGKNIQYF TGTGCCAGCAGTGACGACTACGTAGGCAAAAACATTCAGTACTTC
TRBJ2-7 TRBD2 . TRBV5-1 18 CASSLTLAGAMNPYEQYF TGCGCCAGCAGCTTGACGCTAGCGGGAGCGATGAACCCCTACGAGCAGTACTTC
TRBJ1-6 . few TRBV18 14 CASSFEGGNSPLHF TGTGCCAGCTCCTTCGAGGGTGGGAATTCACCCCTCCACTTT
TRBJ2-2 TRBD2 . TRBV5-1 16 CASSGGGTSSAGELFF TGCGCCAGCAGCGGAGGGGGGACTAGTTCCGCCGGGGAGCTGTTTTTT
TRBJ1-1 . . TRBV6-6 14 CASSYRELNTEAFF TGTGCCAGCAGTTACCGGGAGCTGAACACTGAAGCTTTCTTT
TRBJ1-5 . . TRBV29-1 15 CSAGGGLGENQPQHF TGCAGCGCCGGGGGGGGGCTTGGGGAAAATCAGCCCCAGCATTTT
TRBJ2-5 . . TRBV11-2 10 CASSSETQYF TGTGCCAGCAGCTCGGAGACCCAGTACTTC
TRBJ2-2 . . TRBV6-5 14 CASRESGSVGELFF TGTGCCAGCAGGGAATCCGGGAGCGTGGGGGAGCTGTTTTTT
TRBJ1-3 . . TRBV28 15 CASLRTRVSGNTIYF TGTGCCAGCCTGCGAACCAGGGTATCAGGAAACACCATATATTTT
TRBJ1-1 TRBD1 . TRBV9 15 CASSVSQGAMAEAFF TGTGCCAGCAGCGTAAGTCAGGGGGCGATGGCTGAAGCTTTCTTT
TRBJ1-6 . . TRBV28 14 CASSPRPGNSPLHF TGTGCCAGCAGCCCCCGACCGGGAAATTCACCCCTCCACTTT
TRBJ1-2 TRBD1 once TRBV18 15 CASSTNSGTANGYTF TGTGCCAGCTCAACAAACTCCGGGACAGCCAATGGCTACACCTTC
TRBJ1-5 TRBD1 . TRBV4-1 13 CASSHTGGQPQHF TGCGCCAGCAGCCACACAGGGGGTCAGCCCCAGCATTTT
TRBJ2-7 TRBD1 . TRBV4-1 16 CASSQDLGQSLYEQYF TGCGCCAGCAGCCAAGATCTGGGACAGAGCCTCTACGAGCAGTACTTC
TRBJ1-1 TRBD1 . TRBV5-4 15 CASSFYPDRPIEAFF TGTGCCAGCAGCTTCTACCCGGACAGGCCCATTGAAGCTTTCTTT
TRBJ2-7 TRBD1 . TRBV2 15 CASSENTGVTYEQYF TGTGCCAGCAGTGAAAACACAGGGGTTACCTACGAGCAGTACTTC
TRBJ2-1 . . TRBV5-1 12 CASSFPDNEQFF TGCGCCAGCAGCTTCCCGGACAATGAGCAGTTCTTC
TRBJ1-2 . . TRBV28 12 CASKSGDYGYTF TGTGCCAGCAAGTCAGGGGACTATGGCTACACCTTC
TRBJ2-6 TRBD1 . TRBV6-8 15 CATKDRGSGANVLTF TGTGCCACCAAGGACAGGGGCTCTGGGGCCAACGTCCTGACTTTC
TRBJ2-3 TRBD2 . TRBV9 15 CASNIAGVVGDTQYF TGTGCCAGCAACATAGCGGGAGTTGTCGGAGATACGCAGTATTTT
TRBJ1-4 . . TRBV2 14 CASSEAGYEGKLFF TGTGCCAGCAGTGAAGCCGGGTATGAGGGAAAACTGTTTTTT
TRBJ1-1 . . TRBV28 17 CASSSQKRTAQNTEAFF TGTGCCAGCAGTTCCCAGAAGAGGACAGCACAGAACACTGAAGCTTTCTTT
TRBJ1-2 . . TRBV6-5 13 CASSYRHAGGYTF TGTGCCAGCAGTTACCGGCACGCGGGTGGCTACACCTTC
TRBJ2-7 . . TRBV28 15 CASSPIGLTSYEQYF TGTGCCAGCAGTCCTATTGGGCTGACGTCCTACGAGCAGTACTTC
TRBJ1-4 TRBD1 . TRBV7-9 16 CASSFGQVATNEKLFF TGTGCCAGCAGCTTCGGACAGGTGGCAACTAATGAAAAACTGTTTTTT
TRBJ1-2 . . TRBV6-5 13 CASFPGLGYGYTF TGTGCCAGCTTTCCGGGACTAGGGTATGGCTACACCTTC
TRBJ2-1 . once TRBV30 13 CAWSLSSYNEQFF TGTGCCTGGAGCCTAAGCTCCTACAATGAGCAGTTCTTC
TRBJ2-1 . . TRBV11-2 14 CASSFQGSYNEQFF TGTGCCAGCAGCTTCCAGGGCTCCTACAATGAGCAGTTCTTC
TRBJ2-5 TRBD1 . TRBV7-9 15 CSSSLGRGRGKTQYF TGTTCCAGCAGCTTAGGAAGGGGGCGAGGAAAGACCCAGTACTTC
TRBJ1-5 . . TRBV4-1 15 CASSQVREVGQPQHF TGCGCCAGCAGCCAAGTACGGGAGGTAGGTCAGCCCCAGCATTTT
TRBJ2-3 TRBD2 once TRBV28 15 CASSLLAGAGDTQYF TGTGCCAGCAGTTTGCTAGCGGGGGCCGGAGATACGCAGTATTTT
TRBJ1-1 . . TRBV30 14 CAWSLGLTNTEAFF TGTGCCTGGAGTTTGGGACTTACGAACACTGAAGCTTTCTTT